A single count supports the clone carrying this TCR beta chain. This record belongs to a study of shared clonotypes between healthy human individuals. For the study at large: Ranging from 18 to 49 in age, donors were two women and a few men.

Every donor, a Caucasian adult, lived in Nashville, Tennessee. At deep level, the assay was performed. Replicate PCRs run on sorted subsets employed around 200 ng DNA, 25,000 to 35,000 T cell genomes. Repertoires were generated with immunoSEQ multiplex PCR, while TCRdb's copy carries only in-frame clones and drops some. The table has around 1.1 million clones, approximately 77% seen once. V was shortened by 0 bases and J by 0 bases, with 11 bases between the two germline ends. Germline CDR1 is LNHDA and CDR2 is SQIVND (reference sequence). The CDR3 extends over 17 amino acids. V usage is TRBV19 and J usage is TRBJ2-2; D is uncertain. The sample comprised memory CD4+ T cells from PBMCs. Subset indicated: CD45RA-negative fraction. This receptor was obtained from a man aged 18 to 35 in good health. Some clones in this sample may be carry-over from other donors' samples. This CDR3 is CASSIDPFTTNTGELFF. In DNA, the CDR3 is TGTGCCAGTAGTATAGACCCCTTTACCACGAACACCGGGGAGCTGTTTTTT.